Listed here are 8 T cell receptor beta chains from one sample, sequenced in a study of blood T cell repertoires in COVID-19. Some clones are missing from TCRdb's copy, which holds only in-frame ones; the method was immunoSEQ multiplex PCR. Among about 240,000 clones listed, more than 85% were seen once. The material sequenced was PBMCs or T cells enriched from blood (not recorded which). The receptors were sampled from a man in his forties who had recovered from COVID-19.

This chain connects TRBV15 to TRBJ2-3; 8 bases align to TRBD2. CDR1 and CDR2 from the germline V gene are LNHNV and YYDKDF (reference sequence). The CDR3 has 16 residues. Trimming took 4 bases from V and 4 from J; bases not matched to a gene: 10. The CDR3 protein is CATSTRDPRGADTQYF. For the CDR3, the DNA is TGTGCCACCAGCACGCGGGACCCGCGGGGGGCAGATACGCAGTATTTT.

The genes are TRBV4-1 and TRBJ2-7, with TRBD2 matching over 10 bases. The CDR3 contains 18 residues. Germline values: CDR1 MGHRA, CDR2 YSYEKL. V lost 1 base and J lost 2; bases outside the gene matches: 11. The CDR3 region has the DNA TGCGCCAGCAGCCAAGTGGCTAGCGGGGGTAGACGGACCTACGAGCAGTACTTC. It encodes CASSQVASGGRRTYEQYF.

The V gene is TRBV11-2, the J gene TRBJ2-3; 9 nucleotides match TRBD1. V lost 1 base and J lost 5; bases outside the gene matches: 4. Germline assignment: CDR1 SGHAT and CDR2 FQNNGV. This CDR3 spans 15 amino acids. The CDR3 DNA reads as TGTGCCAGCAGCTTAGTACAGGGGGCGGAAGATACGCAGTATTTT. Its protein product is CASSLVQGAEDTQYF.

CDR3 bases: TGCAGCGCCCCTGGGACAGGAGATGGCTACACCTTC. Protein product: CSAPGTGDGYTF. The gene calls are TRBV29-1 and TRBJ1-2; 8 bases are a match to TRBD1. CDR1 and CDR2 from the germline V gene are SQVTM and ANQGSEA. V gave up 7 bases and J gave up 6 bases; unmatched junction bases: 7. The CDR3 covers 12 residues.

The chain joins TRBV6-6 to TRBJ1-1; D perhaps matches TRBD1 (6 bases). Germline V gene lookup returns CDR1 MNHNY and CDR2 SVGAGI (reference sequence). Trimming took 6 bases from V and 0 from J, leaving 17 bases between them. The CDR3 totals 16 residues. The CDR3 region has the DNA TGTGCCAGCAGACCACAGGGCATTCACATGAACACTGAAGCTTTCTTT. Translated, it gives CASRPQGIHMNTEAFF.

This clone was observed once. This rearrangement joins TRBV11-2 to TRBJ2-7; no clear D. This CDR3 is built from 13 residues. V was clipped by 10 bases and J by 5 bases, with 18 bases between them. Germline assignment: CDR1 SGHAT and CDR2 FQNNGV. The CDR3 protein is CATAPGPLNEQYF. The CDR3 bases are TGTGCCACCGCTCCCGGTCCCCTGAACGAGCAGTACTTC.

The CDR3 coding sequence is TGTGCCAGCACCCTCGGGACTGAGTCCTACGAGCAGTACTTC. It specifies CASTLGTESYEQYF. The V call is TRBV7-9, the J call TRBJ2-7, with D perhaps matching TRBD2 (6 bases). Germline CDR1 is SEHNR and CDR2 is FQNEAQ (reference sequence). With 7 bases removed from V and 1 base from J, the gap between germline ends came to 14 bases. CDR3 length equals 14 residues.

This chain connects TRBV29-1 to TRBJ2-7; 7 nucleotides line up with TRBD1. This CDR3 contains 14 residues. Germline CDR1 is SQVTM and CDR2 is ANQGSEA. With 3 bases clipped from V and 2 bases from J, the junction kept 7 bases outside the gene matches. CDR3 sequence: CSVDVQGDPYEQYF. DNA for the CDR3: TGCAGCGTTGACGTCCAGGGGGACCCCTACGAGCAGTACTTC.